Below, one T cell receptor (beta chain) is given with its context. Its specificity is unknown. With constant-segment primers, 5'RACE yielded cDNA libraries of TCR alpha and TCR beta that carried sample barcodes and UMIs. Using its own MiXCR run on the 5' RACE reads, TCRdb lists one record per CDR3 protein. The data show around 340,000 distinct CDR3 sequences, with 21% seen just once and approximately 13% held by the top ten. The data belong to a study of T-cell memory formation after mild COVID-19. Germline V gene sequence: CDR1 MGHDK, CDR2 SYGVNS. This CDR3 is built from 15 residues. The V and J ends lost 7 bases and 1 base respectively, with 16 bases between them. Study-level findings and limits: Researchers report contracting CD4+ clones mostly in CM and EM, with CD8+ clones in EMRA. Confirmation was lacking for SARS-CoV-2 specificity of second-wave clones that peaked on day 37. A second wave expanding day 15 to 37 was CD4+-biased; contracting clones were balanced.

The TCR originated in an adult woman who had mild COVID-19 (a few samples of this study predate the infection). Cell type and time point are not known. Sequenced material: PBMCs or a T cell subset sorted from them (not recorded which). The genes are TRBV25-1 and TRBJ1-1; D unresolved. The CDR3 coding sequence is TGTGCCAGCATGGGTCCAGGTGGCCCGAACACTGAAGCTTTCTTT. It specifies CASMGPGGPNTEAFF.